The 25 T cell receptor beta chains below were found in one sample sequenced in a study of blood T cell repertoires in COVID-19. Sequenced by immunoSEQ multiplex PCR; TCRdb stores in-frame clones only, minus some. This sample yields about 280,000 clones, of which under 90% are seen a single time; approximately 9% belongs to the top ten. What was sequenced was peripheral blood. The receptors here all came from a woman in her forties or fifties who had recovered from COVID-19.

V usage is TRBV5-4 and J usage is TRBJ1-1; 9 bases map to TRBD1. The CDR3 is 15 residues long. Germline trimming cut 3 bases from V and 5 bases from J; bases unmatched to any gene: 8. Germline V lookup: CDR1 SGHNT, CDR2 YYREEE (reference sequence). This CDR3 reads CASSSQQGAYTEAFF. In DNA form, the CDR3 reads TGTGCCAGCAGCTCCCAACAGGGGGCGTATACTGAAGCTTTCTTT.

V is TRBV6-4 and J is TRBJ2-5; a possible D gene is TRBD2 (6 bases). This CDR3 spans 14 amino acids. V was trimmed by 7 bases and J by 2 bases, leaving 14 bases between them. CDR1 is MRHNA, CDR2 SNTAGT, per germline. This CDR3 reads CASTKSGPQETQYF. CDR3 DNA: TGTGCCAGCACCAAGAGCGGGCCACAAGAGACCCAGTACTTC.

This clone has a count of ten or more. This chain uses TRBV6-4 with TRBJ2-1, with TRBD2 matching over 10 bases. Looked up from germline, CDR1 is MRHNA and CDR2 is SNTAGT. The CDR3 has 15 residues. Trimming cost V 3 bases and J 4 bases; bases outside gene matches: 3. The CDR3 is CASSESGGGYNEQFF. CDR3 DNA: TGTGCCAGCAGTGAAAGCGGGGGGGGATACAATGAGCAGTTCTTC.

This rearrangement joins TRBV6-5 to TRBJ1-1; TRBD1 matches 7 bases. Germline CDR1 MNHEY, CDR2 SVGAGI. The CDR3 sequence is 15 residues long. The junction had 10 bases not matched to a gene; V was cut back by 7 bases and J by 2 bases. The CDR3 coding sequence is TGTGCCAGCACCCTACAAGGGGGCCTAAACACTGAAGCTTTCTTT. Amino acids: CASTLQGGLNTEAFF.

V usage is TRBV27 and J usage is TRBJ1-1; D possibly corresponds to TRBD1 (6 bases). Germline CDR1 is MNHEY and CDR2 is SMNVEV (reference sequence). The CDR3 extends over 13 amino acids. The V gene lost 5 bases and the J gene lost 1 base, with 8 bases spanning the gap. CDR3 in amino acids: CASSPGQNTEAFF. CDR3 bases: TGTGCCAGCAGTCCGGGACAGAACACTGAAGCTTTCTTT.

The V and J genes are TRBV6-2 or TRBV6-3 and TRBJ1-2, with no clear D. Trimming left V 5 bases short and J 4 bases short, with 11 bases between. The CDR3 spans 13 residues. CDR1 is MNHEY and CDR2 is SVGEGT in the germline V gene. CDR3 sequence: CASSKEGSYGYTF. Here the CDR3 DNA reads TGTGCCAGCAGTAAAGAAGGGAGCTATGGCTACACCTTC.

The chain employs TRBV29-1 and TRBJ1-2; no clear D. Germline V gives CDR1 SQVTM, CDR2 ANQGSEA. This CDR3 has 12 residues. V was shortened by 5 bases and J by 5 bases, with 12 bases between the two germline ends. The CDR3 protein is CSVRVSRYGYTF. DNA for the CDR3: TGCAGCGTTCGGGTATCACGGTATGGCTACACCTTC.

The CDR3 sequence: CASSQGQVAANEKLFF. For the CDR3, the DNA is TGTGCCAGCAGCCAAGGACAGGTTGCAGCTAATGAAAAACTGTTTTTT. The chain couples TRBV3-1 (or the pseudogene TRBV3-2) to TRBJ1-4; a weak D match, TRBD1 (6 bases). Germline V gene data show CDR1 as LGHDT and CDR2 as YNNKEL (reference sequence). The CDR3 loop spans 16 amino acids. V gave up 1 base and J gave up 3 bases, with 12 bases separating them.

The V call is TRBV5-1, the J call TRBJ1-1; TRBD1 aligns across 9 bases. Germline CDR1 is SGHRS and CDR2 is YFSETQ. This CDR3 is 15 amino acids long. The trim removed 4 bases at V and 5 bases at J, leaving 9 bases unmatched. CDR3 DNA: TGCGCCAGCAGCACCTACAGGGGGCTCAGAACTGAAGCTTTCTTT. It codes for CASSTYRGLRTEAFF.

The chain links TRBV12-3 or TRBV12-4 to TRBJ1-5; D not resolved. Trimming took off 3 bases at V and 7 bases at J, with 4 bases between the two ends. The CDR3 covers 11 residues. CDR3 sequence (DNA): TGTGCCAGCAGTTTGGGCCAGCCCCAGCATTTT. Translated: CASSLGQPQHF.

V gene TRBV28 combines with J gene TRBJ2-3, with 9 nucleotides matching TRBD2. Germline V gene data show CDR1 as MDHEN and CDR2 as SYDVKM. V lost 5 bases, J lost 8 bases, and 14 bases stayed unmatched. This CDR3 region has 16 residues. Here the CDR3 reads CASSPVVAGEGGTQYF. The DNA for the CDR3 is TGTGCCAGCAGTCCAGTGGTAGCGGGAGAGGGGGGTACGCAGTATTTT.

The sample holds a few counts of this clone. One junction end does not reproduce the germline sequence, and a read error may be involved. This chain uses TRBV6-2 or TRBV6-3 with TRBJ2-7; 7 bases fit TRBD1. This CDR3 spans 12 amino acids. Germline lookup yields CDR1 MNHEY and CDR2 SVGEGT. The CDR3: CASSYPKGDRAF. For the CDR3, the DNA is TGTGCCAGCAGTTACCCCAAGGGGGACAGAGCCTTC.

Comment on this clone: Being one base from a much bigger clone, this may be a read error. The chain links TRBV5-1 to TRBJ2-5, with 8 bases identical to TRBD1. V dropped 5 bases and J dropped 4; count of bases not matched to a gene: 4. This CDR3 has 13 residues. Germline values: CDR1 SGHRS, CDR2 YFSETQ. The CDR3 sequence: CASRRQGRETQYF. The CDR3 DNA follows: TGCGCCAGCAGGCGACAGGGGCGAGAGACCCAGTACTTC.

This sequence joins TRBV27 and TRBJ2-3; D is perhaps TRBD2 (5 bases). CDR3 size: 14 residues. The germline gives CDR1 MNHEY, CDR2 SMNVEV (reference sequence). V shed 7 bases and J shed 0 bases, with 11 bases lying between them. This CDR3 is CASKGGLSTDTQYF. For the CDR3, the DNA is TGTGCCAGCAAGGGCGGGCTGAGCACAGATACGCAGTATTTT.

The V and J genes are TRBV7-2 and TRBJ1-2; 8 bases are a match to TRBD1. This CDR3 has 16 residues. The germline V gene encodes CDR1 SGHTA and CDR2 FQGNSA. Losses at the gene ends were 5 bases for V and 0 bases for J; bases not matched to a gene: 8. The DNA for the CDR3 is TGTGCCAGCAGCAACAGGACAGGGAGAACTAACTATGGCTACACCTTC. Its protein is CASSNRTGRTNYGYTF.

A single count supports this clone. V and J are TRBV10-3 and TRBJ2-3; 12 bases map to TRBD2. This CDR3 has 17 residues. Losses at the gene ends were 4 bases for V and 1 base for J; bases not matched to a gene: 6. Germline V lookup: CDR1 ENHRY, CDR2 SYGVKD. The CDR3 DNA sequence: TGTGCCATCAGTGCGGCTAGCGGGAGGGCCGGCACAGATACGCAGTATTTT. It codes for CAISAASGRAGTDTQYF.

This chain links TRBV7-7 with TRBJ2-7, with TRBD2 as a possible D gene (6 bases). Germline values: CDR1 SSHAT, CDR2 FNYEAQ (reference sequence). The V and J ends lost 7 bases and 0 bases respectively, with 13 bases between them. This CDR3 is 14 amino acids long. CDR3 DNA sequence: TGTGCCAGCACCTCGGGACTTAGCTCCTACGAGCAGTACTTC. It specifies CASTSGLSSYEQYF.

This rearrangement joins TRBV19 to TRBJ1-5; D is possibly TRBD1 (5 bases). Trimming stripped 5 bases from V and 4 bases from J, with 15 bases between. CDR1 and CDR2 (germline): LNHDA, SQIVND (reference sequence). The CDR3 is made up of 15 amino acids. The CDR3 here is CASSPGGKLNQPQHF. The CDR3 DNA follows: TGTGCCAGTAGTCCGGGGGGGAAATTGAATCAGCCCCAGCATTTT.

This clone appeared a single time. The chain couples TRBV30 to TRBJ1-4, with unresolved D. The V end lost 1 base, the J end lost 8 bases, and 11 bases lay between the germline ends. Germline V CDR1 and CDR2: GTSNPN, SVGIG (reference sequence). This CDR3 spans 13 amino acids. This chain's CDR3 is CAWSGQVYEKLFF. DNA of the CDR3: TGTGCCTGGAGTGGGCAGGTTTACGAAAAACTGTTTTTT.

J is TRBJ2-7 and V is TRBV28, with 13 bases that match TRBD2. Trimming at V came to 6 bases and at J to 5 bases, leaving 4 bases not matched to a gene. The CDR3 covers 14 residues. CDR1 MDHEN and CDR2 SYDVKM come from the germline V gene. The CDR3 nucleotides are TGTGCCAGCAGACCCGGGACTAGCGGGGACGAGCAGTACTTC. The encoded protein is CASRPGTSGDEQYF.

The CDR3 DNA reads TGTGCCAGTAGTAAAGGACTAGCGGGAGCCGAGCAGTACTTC. Its protein product is CASSKGLAGAEQYF. The chain has TRBV19 and TRBJ2-7, with 13 bases that match TRBD2. CDR3 length: 14 residues. Germline lookup yields CDR1 LNHDA and CDR2 SQIVND (reference sequence). V gave up 4 bases and J gave up 6 bases; unmatched junction bases: 3. Full variable domain (rest looked up from reference TRBV19 and TRBJ2-7): DGGITQSPKYLFRKEGQNVTLSCEQNLNHDAMYWYRQDPGQGLRLIYYSQIVNDFQKGDIAEGYSVSREKKESFPLTVTSAQKNPTAFYLCASSKGLAGAEQYFGPGTRLTVT.

V is TRBV11-2 and J is TRBJ1-1; the D gene is possibly TRBD1 (5 bases). The germline gives CDR1 SGHAT, CDR2 FQNNGV. The CDR3 totals 15 residues. Trimming pared 1 base from V and 4 bases from J, leaving 13 bases between. The CDR3 spells CASSLAPGMGTEAFF. CDR3 nucleotides: TGTGCCAGCAGCTTAGCCCCAGGGATGGGCACTGAAGCTTTCTTT. The whole variable domain, filled in from reference TRBV11-2 and TRBJ1-1, reads EAGVAQSPRYKIIEKRQSVAFWCNPISGHATLYWYQQILGQGPKLLIQFQNNGVVDDSQLPKDRFSAERLKGVDSTLKIQPAKLEDSAVYLCASSLAPGMGTEAFFGQGTRLTVV.

The V and J genes are TRBV9 and TRBJ2-3; D possibly corresponds to TRBD2 (6 bases). V was clipped by 4 bases and J by 3 bases, with 15 bases between them. This CDR3 is 15 amino acids long. Germline-derived CDR1 and CDR2 are SGDLS and YYNGEE. CDR3: CASSPAAGRTDTQYF. CDR3 DNA: TGTGCCAGCAGCCCAGCTGCGGGAAGGACAGATACGCAGTATTTT.

In this sample, this clone turned up once. CDR3 in amino acids: CASSLVDNYNEQFF. CDR3 DNA: TGCGCCAGCAGCTTGGTTGACAACTACAATGAGCAGTTCTTC. This rearrangement joins TRBV5-1 to TRBJ2-1; no firm D call. This CDR3 is 14 amino acids long. V was pared by 0 bases and J by 3 bases, with 7 bases between. Germline V gene sequence: CDR1 SGHRS, CDR2 YFSETQ.

This clone has only a few counts. This chain connects TRBV5-1 to TRBJ2-3, with D uncertain. Germline CDR1 and CDR2: SGHRS and YFSETQ. The V end was cut by 0 bases, the J end by 0 bases, with 8 bases between. The CDR3 contains 15 residues. The CDR3 spells CASSLVQLSTDTQYF. CDR3 bases: TGCGCCAGCAGCTTGGTTCAGTTGAGCACAGATACGCAGTATTTT.